The 13 T cell receptor beta chains below come from one sample, sequenced in a study of blood T cell repertoires in COVID-19. The assay was immunoSEQ multiplex PCR, and TCRdb's table has in-frame clones only and misses some. The sample has approximately 70,000 clones; 75% to 95% are singletons. The sequencing sample was made of peripheral blood. The source is a woman between 55 and 75 years old with active COVID-19.

CDR3 in DNA: TGTGCCAGCAATCCGGGACTAGAGTTGATCGAGCAGTACTTC. Its translation is CASNPGLELIEQYF. The J gene is TRBJ2-7, the V gene TRBV11-2; TRBD2 matches at 8 bases. The junction had 11 bases not matched to a gene; V was cut back by 7 bases and J by 6 bases. The CDR3 covers 14 residues. Germline loops: CDR1 SGHAT, CDR2 FQNNGV.

This clone came up a few times. At one end, the junction sequence differs from germline, possibly due to a read error. This chain's CDR3 is CASREGLAGGQREQYF. For the CDR3, the DNA is TGTGCCAGCAGAGAAGGGCTAGCGGGAGGTCAACGCGAGCAGTACTTC. This chain joins TRBV2 and TRBJ2-7, with 11 bases identical to TRBD2. The CDR3 sequence is 16 residues long. The germline gives CDR1 SNHLY, CDR2 FYNNEI.

This chain links TRBV5-4 with TRBJ2-2; tentative D call: TRBD2 (6 bases). Trimming cost V 4 bases and J 2 bases, with 9 bases left between them. This CDR3 has 14 residues. CDR1 is SGHNT, CDR2 YYREEE, per germline (reference sequence). CDR3 amino acids: CASSPGGNTGELFF. CDR3 sequence (DNA): TGTGCCAGCAGCCCCGGGGGTAACACCGGGGAGCTGTTTTTT.

This clone was seen once. V gene TRBV6-1 combines with J gene TRBJ2-7, with a tentative D call TRBD2 (6 bases). Germline V gene lookup returns CDR1 MNHNS and CDR2 SASEGT. The CDR3 has 12 residues. V was cut by 3 bases and J by 4 bases, with 7 bases left in between. The CDR3 nucleotides read TGTGCCAGCAGTGAGGCGGGGTACGAGCAGTACTTC. This sequence encodes CASSEAGYEQYF.

V and J are TRBV9 and TRBJ2-3; D is unresolved. V was clipped by 1 base and J by 6 bases, with 6 bases between them. The CDR3 contains 12 residues. From germline, CDR1 is SGDLS and CDR2 YYNGEE. The CDR3 DNA is TGTGCCAGCAGCGTACTGAGGGATACGCAGTATTTT. Protein sequence: CASSVLRDTQYF.

V gene TRBV5-5 combines with J gene TRBJ2-3, with D possibly TRBD1 on 5 matching bases. Germline CDR1 SGHKS, CDR2 YYEKEE (reference sequence). This CDR3 spans 14 amino acids. Trimming cost V 3 bases and J 2 bases, with 10 bases left between them. CDR3 DNA: TGTGCCAGCAGCTCCCGCAGGGACACAGATACGCAGTATTTT. This encodes CASSSRRDTDTQYF.

This chain joins TRBV7-9 and TRBJ2-7; 9 bases are a match to TRBD1. Germline V lookup: CDR1 SEHNR, CDR2 FQNEAQ (reference sequence). The CDR3 is 15 amino acids. J lost 5 bases, V lost 1 base, and 6 bases had no gene match. The CDR3 reads CASSLGGTGIDEQYF. CDR3 DNA sequence: TGTGCCAGCAGCTTAGGTGGGACAGGGATCGACGAGCAGTACTTC.

The chain joins TRBV29-1 to TRBJ2-3, with TRBD2 as a possible D gene (5 bases). Germline V gene data show CDR1 as SQVTM and CDR2 as ANQGSEA. V was trimmed by 4 bases and J by 4 bases, leaving 6 bases between them. The CDR3 extends over 11 amino acids. CDR3 DNA sequence: TGCAGCGTTGCAGCGGCAGATACGCAGTATTTT. It codes for CSVAAADTQYF.

The chain is built from TRBV24-1 and TRBJ2-1, with 12 bases that match TRBD2. Germline CDR1 and CDR2: KGHDR and SFDVKD. This CDR3 contains 16 residues. V was pared by 4 bases and J by 6 bases, with 6 bases of the junction left unmatched. The CDR3 region has the DNA TGTGCCACCAGTGACCGCACTAGCGGGAGGTTCAATGAGCAGTTCTTC. Protein sequence: CATSDRTSGRFNEQFF.

This clone was counted between two and nine times. As DNA, the CDR3 is TGTGCCAGCAGCTTGGCGGGTGACCGTTACAATGAGCAGTTCTTC. Amino acid sequence: CASSLAGDRYNEQFF. This chain links TRBV7-8 with TRBJ2-1; possible D gene TRBD2, 5 bases. This CDR3 has 15 residues. Germline CDR1 reads SGHVS; CDR2 reads FQNEAQ. Trimming pared 3 bases from V and 4 bases from J, leaving 13 bases between.

Concerning this clone itself: An end of the junction does not agree with germline; a read error may underlie this. The chain couples TRBV28 to TRBJ1-2; 8 bases fit TRBD1. The CDR3 sequence is 14 residues long. Germline V gene lookup returns CDR1 MDHEN and CDR2 SYDVKM. The CDR3 spells CASSRLDRGYGHTF. CDR3 nucleotide sequence: TGTGCCAGCAGTCGACTCGACAGGGGCTATGGCCACACCTTC.

V usage is TRBV6-1 and J usage is TRBJ1-6; 7 nucleotides agree with TRBD1. Germline CDR1 reads MNHNS; CDR2 reads SASEGT. There are 17 residues in the CDR3. Unmatched junction bases numbered 12, after V lost 3 bases and J lost 7 bases. DNA for the CDR3: TGTGCCAGCAGTGACCGCAACCGACAGGGTGAAAATTCACCCCTCCACTTT. It translates to CASSDRNRQGENSPLHF.

The chain employs TRBV15 and TRBJ1-2; no definite D call. This CDR3 comprises 14 residues. In germline, CDR1 is LNHNV, CDR2 YYDKDF (reference sequence). Between the trimmed V and J ends, which lost 1 base and 0 bases, there was a span of 6 bases. The CDR3: CATSRGPTNYGYTF. CDR3 DNA: TGTGCCACCAGCAGAGGGCCGACTAACTATGGCTACACCTTC.